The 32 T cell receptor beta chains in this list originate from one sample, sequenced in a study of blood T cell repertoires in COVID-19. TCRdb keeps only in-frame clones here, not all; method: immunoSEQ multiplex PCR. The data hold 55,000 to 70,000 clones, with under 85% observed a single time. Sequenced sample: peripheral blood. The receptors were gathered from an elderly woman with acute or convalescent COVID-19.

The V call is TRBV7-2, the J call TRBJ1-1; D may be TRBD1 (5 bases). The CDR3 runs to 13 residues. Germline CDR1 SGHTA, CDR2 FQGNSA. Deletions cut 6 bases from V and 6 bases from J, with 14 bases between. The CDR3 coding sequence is TGTGCCAGCAGACATACAACACAGGCTGAAGCTTTCTTT. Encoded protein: CASRHTTQAEAFF. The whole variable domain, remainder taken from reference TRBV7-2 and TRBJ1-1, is GAGVSQSPSNKVTEKGKDVELRCDPISGHTALYWYRQSLGQGLEFLIYFQGNSAPDKSGLPSDRFSAERTGGSVSTLTIQRTQQEDSAVYLCASRHTTQAEAFFGQGTRLTVV.

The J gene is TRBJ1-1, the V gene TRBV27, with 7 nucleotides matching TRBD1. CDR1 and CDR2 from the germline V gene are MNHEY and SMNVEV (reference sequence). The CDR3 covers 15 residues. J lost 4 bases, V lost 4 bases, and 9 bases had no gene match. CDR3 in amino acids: CASSSTGALGTEAFF. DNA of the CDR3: TGTGCCAGCAGTTCTACAGGGGCTCTGGGCACTGAAGCTTTCTTT.

In DNA, the CDR3 is TGTGCCAGCAGCAACCGGGAGGCAGCATTCATGAACACTGAAGCTTTCTTT. It yields the protein CASSNREAAFMNTEAFF. This chain joins TRBV5-6 and TRBJ1-1, with D unclear. V was clipped by 4 bases and J by 0 bases, with 19 bases between them. Germline CDR1 SGHDT, CDR2 YYEEEE. CDR3 length equals 17 residues. Using reference TRBV5-6 and TRBJ1-1 for the parts outside the CDR3, the full variable domain is DAGVTQSPTHLIKTRGQQVTLRCSPKSGHDTVSWYQQALGQGPQFIFQYYEEEERQRGNFPDRFSGHQFPNYSSELNVNALLLGDSALYLCASSNREAAFMNTEAFFGQGTRLTVV.

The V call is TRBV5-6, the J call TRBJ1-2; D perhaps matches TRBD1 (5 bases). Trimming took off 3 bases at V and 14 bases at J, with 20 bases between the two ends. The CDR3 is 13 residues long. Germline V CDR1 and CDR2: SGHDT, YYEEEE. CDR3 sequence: CASSSGSPGLGTF. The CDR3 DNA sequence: TGTGCCAGCAGCTCCGGGAGCCCGGGGCTGGGGACCTTC.

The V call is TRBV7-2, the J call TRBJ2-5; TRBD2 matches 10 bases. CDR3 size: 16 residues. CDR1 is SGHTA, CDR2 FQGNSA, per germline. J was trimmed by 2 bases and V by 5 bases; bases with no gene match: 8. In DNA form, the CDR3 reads TGTGCCAGCAGCCCACGGCTAGCGGGGGCTCAAGAGACCCAGTACTTC. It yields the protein CASSPRLAGAQETQYF.

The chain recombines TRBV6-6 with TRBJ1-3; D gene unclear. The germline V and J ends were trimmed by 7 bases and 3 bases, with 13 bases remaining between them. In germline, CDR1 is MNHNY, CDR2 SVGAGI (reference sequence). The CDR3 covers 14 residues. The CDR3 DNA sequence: TGTGCCAGCACCCTAGCAGAAATTGGAAACACCATATATTTT. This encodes CASTLAEIGNTIYF.

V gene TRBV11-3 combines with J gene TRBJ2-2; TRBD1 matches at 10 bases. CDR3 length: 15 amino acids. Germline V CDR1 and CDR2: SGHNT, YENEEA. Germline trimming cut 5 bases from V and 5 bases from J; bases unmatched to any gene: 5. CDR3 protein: CASSPRDRGTGELFF. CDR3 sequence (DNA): TGTGCCAGCAGCCCCCGGGACAGGGGTACCGGGGAGCTGTTTTTT.

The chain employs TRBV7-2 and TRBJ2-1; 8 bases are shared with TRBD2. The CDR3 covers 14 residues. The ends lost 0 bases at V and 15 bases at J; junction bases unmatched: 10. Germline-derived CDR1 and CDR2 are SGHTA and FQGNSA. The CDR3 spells CASSLASMVGLAFF. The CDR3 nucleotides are TGTGCCAGCAGCTTAGCGAGTATGGTCGGACTAGCGTTCTTC.

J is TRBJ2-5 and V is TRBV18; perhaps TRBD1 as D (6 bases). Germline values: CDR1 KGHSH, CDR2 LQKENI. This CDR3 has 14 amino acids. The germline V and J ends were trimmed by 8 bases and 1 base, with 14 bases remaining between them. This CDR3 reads CASQGQDSQETQYF. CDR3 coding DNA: TGTGCCAGCCAGGGGCAGGATAGCCAAGAGACCCAGTACTTC.

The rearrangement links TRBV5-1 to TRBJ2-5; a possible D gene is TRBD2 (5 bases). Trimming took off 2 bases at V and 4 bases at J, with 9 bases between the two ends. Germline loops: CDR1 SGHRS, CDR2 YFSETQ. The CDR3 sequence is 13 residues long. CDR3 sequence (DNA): TGCGCCAGCAGCTTTGGAGGTGGAGAGACCCAGTACTTC. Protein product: CASSFGGGETQYF.

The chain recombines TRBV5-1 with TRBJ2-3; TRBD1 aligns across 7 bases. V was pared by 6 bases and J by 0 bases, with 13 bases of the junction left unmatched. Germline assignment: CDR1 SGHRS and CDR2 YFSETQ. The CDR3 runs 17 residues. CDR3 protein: CASTNYRTGPSTDTQYF. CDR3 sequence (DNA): TGCGCCAGCACCAATTACAGGACAGGACCGAGCACAGATACGCAGTATTTT. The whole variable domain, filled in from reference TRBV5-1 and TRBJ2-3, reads KAGVTQTPRYLIKTRGQQVTLSCSPISGHRSVSWYQQTPGQGLQFLFEYFSETQRNKGNFPGRFSGRQFSNSRSEMNVSTLELGDSALYLCASTNYRTGPSTDTQYFGPGTRLTVL.

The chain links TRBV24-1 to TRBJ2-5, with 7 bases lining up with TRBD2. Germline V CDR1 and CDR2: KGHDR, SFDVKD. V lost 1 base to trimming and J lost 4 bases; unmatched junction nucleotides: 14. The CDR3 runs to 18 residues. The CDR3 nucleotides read TGTGCCACCAGTGATTTTTTCCCGCCTGACGGGGGGAGAGAGACCCAGTACTTC. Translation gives CATSDFFPPDGGRETQYF.

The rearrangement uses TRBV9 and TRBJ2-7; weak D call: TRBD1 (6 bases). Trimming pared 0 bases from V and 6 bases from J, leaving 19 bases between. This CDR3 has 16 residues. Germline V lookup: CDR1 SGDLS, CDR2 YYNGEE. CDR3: CASSVAPTALGGEQYF. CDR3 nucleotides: TGTGCCAGCAGCGTAGCCCCTACCGCTCTAGGGGGCGAGCAGTACTTC. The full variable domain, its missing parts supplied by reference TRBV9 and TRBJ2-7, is DSGVTQTPKHLITATGQRVTLRCSPRSGDLSVYWYQQSLDQGLQFLIQYYNGEERAKGNILERFSAQQFPDLHSELNLSSLELGDSALYFCASSVAPTALGGEQYFGPGTRLTVT.

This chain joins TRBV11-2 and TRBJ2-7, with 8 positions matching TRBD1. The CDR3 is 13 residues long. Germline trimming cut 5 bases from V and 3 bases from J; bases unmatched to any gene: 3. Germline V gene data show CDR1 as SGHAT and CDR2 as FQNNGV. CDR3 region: CASSEGQVYEQYF. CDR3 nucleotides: TGTGCCAGCAGCGAGGGACAGGTCTACGAGCAGTACTTC.

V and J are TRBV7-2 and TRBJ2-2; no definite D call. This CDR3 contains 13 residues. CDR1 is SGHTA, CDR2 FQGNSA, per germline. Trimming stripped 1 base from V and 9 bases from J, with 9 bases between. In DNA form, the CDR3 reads TGTGCCAGCAGCTTAGGAATGGGCCGGGAGCTGTTTTTT. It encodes CASSLGMGRELFF. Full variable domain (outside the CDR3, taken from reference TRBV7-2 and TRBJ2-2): GAGVSQSPSNKVTEKGKDVELRCDPISGHTALYWYRQSLGQGLEFLIYFQGNSAPDKSGLPSDRFSAERTGGSVSTLTIQRTQQEDSAVYLCASSLGMGRELFFGEGSRLTVL.

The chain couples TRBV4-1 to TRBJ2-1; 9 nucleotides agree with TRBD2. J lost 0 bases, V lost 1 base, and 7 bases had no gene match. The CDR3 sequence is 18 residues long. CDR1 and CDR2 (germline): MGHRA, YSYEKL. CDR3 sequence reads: CASSQVTLAGSSYNEQFF. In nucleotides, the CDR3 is TGCGCCAGCAGCCAAGTCACCCTAGCGGGGAGCTCCTACAATGAGCAGTTCTTC.

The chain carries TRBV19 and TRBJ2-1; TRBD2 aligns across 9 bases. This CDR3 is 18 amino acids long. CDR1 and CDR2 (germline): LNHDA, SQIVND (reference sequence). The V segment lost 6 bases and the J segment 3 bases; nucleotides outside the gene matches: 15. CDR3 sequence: CASSIDQNLAGRYNEQFF. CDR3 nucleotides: TGTGCCAGTAGCATCGACCAAAATCTAGCGGGACGCTACAATGAGCAGTTCTTC.

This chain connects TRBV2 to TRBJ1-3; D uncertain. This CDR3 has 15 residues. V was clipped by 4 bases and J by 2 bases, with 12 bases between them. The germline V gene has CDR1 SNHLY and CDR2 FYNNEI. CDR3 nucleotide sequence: TGTGCCAGCAGTGGCTTGGGGAGCGCTGGAAACACCATATATTTT. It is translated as CASSGLGSAGNTIYF.

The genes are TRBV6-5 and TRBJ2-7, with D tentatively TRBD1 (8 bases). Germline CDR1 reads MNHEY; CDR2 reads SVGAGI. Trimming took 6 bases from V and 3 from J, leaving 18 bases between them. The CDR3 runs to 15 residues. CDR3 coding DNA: TGTGCCAGCAGAGCTAGGACAGGGAGGGACTACGAGCAGTACTTC. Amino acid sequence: CASRARTGRDYEQYF.

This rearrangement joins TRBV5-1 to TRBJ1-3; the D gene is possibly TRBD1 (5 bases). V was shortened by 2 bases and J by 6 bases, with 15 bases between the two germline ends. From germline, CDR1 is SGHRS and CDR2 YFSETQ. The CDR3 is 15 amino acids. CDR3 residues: CASSFGRTPENTIYF. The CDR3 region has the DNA TGCGCCAGCAGCTTCGGCAGGACACCTGAAAACACCATATATTTT. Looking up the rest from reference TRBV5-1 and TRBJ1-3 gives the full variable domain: KAGVTQTPRYLIKTRGQQVTLSCSPISGHRSVSWYQQTPGQGLQFLFEYFSETQRNKGNFPGRFSGRQFSNSRSEMNVSTLELGDSALYLCASSFGRTPENTIYFGEGSWLTVV.

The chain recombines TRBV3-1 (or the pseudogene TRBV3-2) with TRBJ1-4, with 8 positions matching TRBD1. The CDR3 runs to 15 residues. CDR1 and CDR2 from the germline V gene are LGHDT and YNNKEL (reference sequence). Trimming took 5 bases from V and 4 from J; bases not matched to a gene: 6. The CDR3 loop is CASSRRTGNNEKLFF. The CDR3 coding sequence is TGTGCCAGCAGCAGACGGACAGGGAATAATGAAAAACTGTTTTTT.

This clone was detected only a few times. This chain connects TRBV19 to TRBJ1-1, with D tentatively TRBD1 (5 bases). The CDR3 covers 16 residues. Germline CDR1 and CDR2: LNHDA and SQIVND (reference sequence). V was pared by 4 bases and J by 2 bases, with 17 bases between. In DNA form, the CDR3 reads TGTGCCAGTAGTAAACCGACCCTAGGGGTTAACACTGAAGCTTTCTTT. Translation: CASSKPTLGVNTEAFF.

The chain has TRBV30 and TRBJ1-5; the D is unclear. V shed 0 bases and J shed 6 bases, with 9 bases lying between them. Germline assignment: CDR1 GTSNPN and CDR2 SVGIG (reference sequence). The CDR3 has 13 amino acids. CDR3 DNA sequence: TGTGCCTGGAGTGTTTTCGGTGGTCAGCCCCAGCATTTT. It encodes CAWSVFGGQPQHF. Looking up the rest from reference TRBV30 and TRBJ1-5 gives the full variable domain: SQTIHQWPATLVQPVGSPLSLECTVEGTSNPNLYWYRQAAGRGLQLLFYSVGIGQISSEVPQNLSASRPQDRQFILSSKKLLLSDSGFYLCAWSVFGGQPQHFGDGTRLSIL.

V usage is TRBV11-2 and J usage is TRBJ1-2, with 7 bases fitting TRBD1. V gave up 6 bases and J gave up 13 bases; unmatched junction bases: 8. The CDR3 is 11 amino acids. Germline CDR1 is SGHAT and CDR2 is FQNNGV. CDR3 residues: CASSFRGRGTF. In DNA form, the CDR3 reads TGTGCCAGCAGTTTTAGGGGGCGCGGCACCTTC.

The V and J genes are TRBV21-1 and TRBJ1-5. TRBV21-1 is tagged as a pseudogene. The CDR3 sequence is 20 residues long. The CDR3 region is CASSKGEEGQAGLGNQPQHF. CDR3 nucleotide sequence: TGTGCCAGCAGCAAAGGGGAGGAGGGGCAGGCTGGTTTGGGAAATCAGCCCCAGCATTTT.

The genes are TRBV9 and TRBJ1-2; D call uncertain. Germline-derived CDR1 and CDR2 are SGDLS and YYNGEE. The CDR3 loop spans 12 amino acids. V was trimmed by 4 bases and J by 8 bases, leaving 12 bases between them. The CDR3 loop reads CASSRGAEGYTF. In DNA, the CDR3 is TGTGCCAGCAGCCGGGGTGCGGAGGGCTACACCTTC.

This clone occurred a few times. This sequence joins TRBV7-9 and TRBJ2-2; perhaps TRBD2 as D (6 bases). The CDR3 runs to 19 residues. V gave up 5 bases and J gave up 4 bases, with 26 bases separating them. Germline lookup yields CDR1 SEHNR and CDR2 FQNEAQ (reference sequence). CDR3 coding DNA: TGTGCCAGCAGCACCACCCCATCGGGATCCGGGAGTGTCACCGGGGAGCTGTTTTTT. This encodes CASSTTPSGSGSVTGELFF.

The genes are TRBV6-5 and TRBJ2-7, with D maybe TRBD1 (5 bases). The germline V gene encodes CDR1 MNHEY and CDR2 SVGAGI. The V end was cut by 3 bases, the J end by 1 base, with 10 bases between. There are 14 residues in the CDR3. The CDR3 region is CASSYRQNSYEQYF. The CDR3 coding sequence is TGTGCCAGCAGTTATAGACAGAATTCCTACGAGCAGTACTTC.

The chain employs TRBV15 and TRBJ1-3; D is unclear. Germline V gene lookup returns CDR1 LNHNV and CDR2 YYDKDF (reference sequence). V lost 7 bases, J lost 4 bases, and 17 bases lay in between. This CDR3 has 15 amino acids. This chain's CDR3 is CATTPVAGVGNTIYF. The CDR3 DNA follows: TGTGCCACCACTCCGGTTGCTGGTGTGGGAAACACCATATATTTT.

As DNA, the CDR3 is TGTGCCTGGGACAGGGGTATAACTGATGGCTACACCTTC. The encoded protein is CAWDRGITDGYTF. J is TRBJ1-2 and V is TRBV30, with TRBD1 identical over 8 bases. Germline CDR1 reads GTSNPN; CDR2 reads SVGIG (reference sequence). The CDR3 loop spans 13 amino acids. J was trimmed by 6 bases and V by 5 bases; bases with no gene match: 8.

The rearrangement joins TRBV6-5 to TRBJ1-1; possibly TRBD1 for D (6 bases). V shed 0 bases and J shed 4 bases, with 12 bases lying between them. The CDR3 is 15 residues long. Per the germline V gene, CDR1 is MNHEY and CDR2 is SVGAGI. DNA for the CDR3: TGTGCCAGCAGTTACTCGGGGGCGCGGGCCACTGAAGCTTTCTTT. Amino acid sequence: CASSYSGARATEAFF.

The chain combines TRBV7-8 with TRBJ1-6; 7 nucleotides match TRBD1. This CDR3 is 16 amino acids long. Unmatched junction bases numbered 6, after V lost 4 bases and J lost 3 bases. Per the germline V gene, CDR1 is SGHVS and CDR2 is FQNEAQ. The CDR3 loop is CASSSSGTDYNSPLHF. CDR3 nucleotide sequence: TGTGCCAGCAGCTCTAGTGGGACAGACTATAATTCACCCCTCCACTTT.